This T cell receptor beta chain appears in the sequencing data of a study of blood T cells in healthy people across ages. Together with a sample-barcoded 5' primer, a J-beta primer mix was included in a second PCR lasting roughly 6 to 12 cycles. TCRdb redid the calling of the 5' RACE reads with MiXCR, one entry per CDR3 protein. Of 750,000 to 1,000,000 distinct CDR3 sequences in the sample, about 29% were seen once. Overall study findings and caveats: CMV status of donors was unknown, possibly confounding expanded clonotype changes. Total diversity from one million sequenced T cells was likely underestimated.

Notes on this clonotype: The antigen is unknown.

Between the trimmed V and J ends, which lost 7 bases and 10 bases, there was a span of 14 bases. This CDR3 is 12 amino acids long. Germline V lookup: CDR1 LGHDT, CDR2 YNNKEL (reference sequence). For every donor, a draw yielded about 9.7 milliliters of peripheral blood. This same sample was also part of a study on T cells of mothers and their children. From that second work: M1S, a second-PCR primer, added sample barcodes and 2-4 random nucleotides.

This sequence joins TRBV3-1 and TRBJ2-1; perhaps TRBD2 as D (5 bases). The material sequenced was blood. This clonotype originated in a woman in her thirties or forties in good health. The CDR3 coding sequence is TGTGCCAGCAACTCGGACTCGAGAGAGCAGTTCTTC. This translates into CASNSDSREQFF.